This T cell receptor (beta chain) was identified in a study of blood T cell repertoires in COVID-19. About the study: Spain, Italy and the United States supplied samples that represented acute and convalescent COVID-19.

Per the original methods: Reference gene primers were amplified, and this amplification served to estimate nucleated cell counts. Sequencing used immunoSEQ multiplex PCR; TCRdb keeps in-frame clones, though not all of them. The V and J calls and the clone size are those of that table, but D and trimming were determined from the DNA. The sample lists approximately 200,000 clones; 85% to 90% were seen once. V was pared by 0 bases and J by 2 bases, with 4 bases of the junction left unmatched. CDR3 length equals 17 residues. CDR1 and CDR2 (germline): LGHNA, YSLEER. The chain combines TRBV4-3 with TRBJ2-6, with 7 bases aligning to TRBD2. Sequenced input: peripheral blood. The source is a woman aged 60-70 years with acute or convalescent COVID-19. CDR3 in amino acids: CASSQDWRGTGANVLTF. The CDR3 DNA reads TGCGCCAGCAGCCAAGATTGGCGGGGGACTGGGGCCAACGTCCTGACTTTC.